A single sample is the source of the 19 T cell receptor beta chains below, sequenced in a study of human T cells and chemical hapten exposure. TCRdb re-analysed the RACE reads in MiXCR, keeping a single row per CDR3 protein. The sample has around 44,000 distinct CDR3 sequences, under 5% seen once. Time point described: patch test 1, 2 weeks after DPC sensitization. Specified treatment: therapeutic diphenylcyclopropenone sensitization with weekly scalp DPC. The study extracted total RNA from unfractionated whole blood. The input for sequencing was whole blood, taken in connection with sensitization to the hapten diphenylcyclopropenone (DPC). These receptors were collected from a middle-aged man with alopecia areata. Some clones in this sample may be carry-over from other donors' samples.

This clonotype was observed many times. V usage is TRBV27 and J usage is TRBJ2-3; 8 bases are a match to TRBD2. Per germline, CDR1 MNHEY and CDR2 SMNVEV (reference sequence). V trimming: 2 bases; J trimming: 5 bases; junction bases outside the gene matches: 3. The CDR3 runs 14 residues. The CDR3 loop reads CASSLSGRIDTQYF. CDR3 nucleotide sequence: TGTGCCAGCAGTTTAAGCGGGAGAATAGATACGCAGTATTTT.

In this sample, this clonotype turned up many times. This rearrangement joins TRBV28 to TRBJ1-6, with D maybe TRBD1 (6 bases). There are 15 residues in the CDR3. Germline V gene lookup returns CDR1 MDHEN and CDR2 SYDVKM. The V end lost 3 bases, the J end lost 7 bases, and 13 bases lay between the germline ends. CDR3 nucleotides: TGTGCCAGCAGTTTCTCAGGGGCCGACAATTCACCCCTCCACTTT. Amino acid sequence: CASSFSGADNSPLHF.

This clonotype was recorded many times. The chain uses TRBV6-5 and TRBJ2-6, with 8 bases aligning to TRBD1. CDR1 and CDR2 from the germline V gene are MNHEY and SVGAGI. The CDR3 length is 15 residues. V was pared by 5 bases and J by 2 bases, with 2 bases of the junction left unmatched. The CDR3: CASSPTGAGANVLTF. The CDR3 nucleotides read TGTGCCAGCAGTCCGACAGGGGCTGGGGCCAACGTCCTGACTTTC.

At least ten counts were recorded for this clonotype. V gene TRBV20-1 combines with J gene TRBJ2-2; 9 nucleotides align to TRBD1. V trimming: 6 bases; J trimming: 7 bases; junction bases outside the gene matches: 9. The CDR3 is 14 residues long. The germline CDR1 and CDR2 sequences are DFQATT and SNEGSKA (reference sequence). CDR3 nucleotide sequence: TGCAGTGCCCCCGGGACAGGGAGTGACGGGGAGCTGTTTTTT. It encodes CSAPGTGSDGELFF.

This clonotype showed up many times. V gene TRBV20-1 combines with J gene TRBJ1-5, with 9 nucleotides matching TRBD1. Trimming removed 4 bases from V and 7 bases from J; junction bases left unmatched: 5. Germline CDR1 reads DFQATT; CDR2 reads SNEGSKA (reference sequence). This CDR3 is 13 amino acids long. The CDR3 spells CSANRGLGQPQHF. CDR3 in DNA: TGCAGTGCTAACAGGGGGCTGGGGCAGCCCCAGCATTTT.

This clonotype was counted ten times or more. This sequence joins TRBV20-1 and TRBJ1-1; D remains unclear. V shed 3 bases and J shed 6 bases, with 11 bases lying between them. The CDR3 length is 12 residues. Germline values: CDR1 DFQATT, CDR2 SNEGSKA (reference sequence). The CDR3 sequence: CSARLDRSEAFF. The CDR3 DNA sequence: TGCAGTGCTAGGTTGGATCGCTCTGAAGCTTTCTTT.

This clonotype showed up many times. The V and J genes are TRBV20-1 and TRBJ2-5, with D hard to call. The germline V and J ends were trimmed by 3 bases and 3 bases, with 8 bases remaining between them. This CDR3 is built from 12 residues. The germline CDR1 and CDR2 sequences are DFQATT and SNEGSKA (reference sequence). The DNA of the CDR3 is TGCAGTGCTAGTTTCCAGAAAGAGACCCAGTACTTC. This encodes CSASFQKETQYF.

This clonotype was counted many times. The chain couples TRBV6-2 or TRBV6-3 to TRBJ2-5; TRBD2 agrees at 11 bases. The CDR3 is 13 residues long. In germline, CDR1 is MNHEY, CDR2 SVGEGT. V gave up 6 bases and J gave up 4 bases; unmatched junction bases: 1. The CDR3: CASRLAGVETQYF. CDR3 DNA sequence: TGTGCCAGCAGACTAGCGGGAGTAGAGACCCAGTACTTC.

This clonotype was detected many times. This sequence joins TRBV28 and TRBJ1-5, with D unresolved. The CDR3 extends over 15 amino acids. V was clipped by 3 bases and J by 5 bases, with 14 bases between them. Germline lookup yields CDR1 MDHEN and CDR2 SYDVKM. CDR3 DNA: TGTGCCAGCAGTTTTGAACGGCTTGGGCATCAGCCCCAGCATTTT. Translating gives CASSFERLGHQPQHF.

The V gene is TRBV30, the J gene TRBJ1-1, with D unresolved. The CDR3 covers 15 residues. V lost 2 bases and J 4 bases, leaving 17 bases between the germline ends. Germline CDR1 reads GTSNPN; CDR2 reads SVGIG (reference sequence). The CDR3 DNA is TGTGCCTGGAGTCCTCCCATTGTGGGTTCCACTGAAGCTTTCTTT. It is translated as CAWSPPIVGSTEAFF.

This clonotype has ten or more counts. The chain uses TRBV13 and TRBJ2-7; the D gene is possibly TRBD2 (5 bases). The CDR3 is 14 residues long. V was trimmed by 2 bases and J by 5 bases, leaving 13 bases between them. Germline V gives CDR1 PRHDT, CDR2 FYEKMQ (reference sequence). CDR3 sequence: CASSLTAGLDEQYF. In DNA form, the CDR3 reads TGTGCCAGCAGCTTAACCGCGGGCTTGGACGAGCAGTACTTC.

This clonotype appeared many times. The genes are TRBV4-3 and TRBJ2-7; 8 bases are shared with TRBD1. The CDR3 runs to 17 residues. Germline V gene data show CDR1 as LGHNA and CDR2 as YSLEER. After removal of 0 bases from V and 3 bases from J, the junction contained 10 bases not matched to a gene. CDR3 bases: TGCGCCAGCAGCCAAGATCGAAGCGGACAGGGTGTCTACGAGCAGTACTTC. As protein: CASSQDRSGQGVYEQYF.

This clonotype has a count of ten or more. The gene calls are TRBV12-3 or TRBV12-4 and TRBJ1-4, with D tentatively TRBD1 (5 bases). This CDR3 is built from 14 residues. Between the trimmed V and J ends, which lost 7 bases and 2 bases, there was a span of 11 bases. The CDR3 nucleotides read TGTGCCAGCACCCCGACAGCCACTAATGAAAAACTGTTTTTT. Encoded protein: CASTPTATNEKLFF.

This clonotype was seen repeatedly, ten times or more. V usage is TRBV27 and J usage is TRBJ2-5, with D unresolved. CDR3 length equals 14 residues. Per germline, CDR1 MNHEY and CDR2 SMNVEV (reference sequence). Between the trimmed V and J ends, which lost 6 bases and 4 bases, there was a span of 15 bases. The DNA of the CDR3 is TGTGCCAGCAGCCCACTCCCCCCGGGAGAGACCCAGTACTTC. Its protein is CASSPLPPGETQYF.

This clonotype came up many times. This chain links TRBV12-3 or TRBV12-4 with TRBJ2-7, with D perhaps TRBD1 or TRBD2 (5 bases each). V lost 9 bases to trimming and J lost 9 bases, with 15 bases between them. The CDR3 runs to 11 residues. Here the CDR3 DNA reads TGTGCCAGTGGTTGGGGGATGTGGCAGTACTTC. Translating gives CASGWGMWQYF.

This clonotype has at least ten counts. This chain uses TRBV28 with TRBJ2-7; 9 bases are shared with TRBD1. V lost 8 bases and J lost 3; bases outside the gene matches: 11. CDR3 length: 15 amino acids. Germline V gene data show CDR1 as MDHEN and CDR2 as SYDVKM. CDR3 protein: CASLRRDRVFYEQYF. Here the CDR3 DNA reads TGTGCCAGCCTTAGGCGGGACAGGGTTTTCTACGAGCAGTACTTC.

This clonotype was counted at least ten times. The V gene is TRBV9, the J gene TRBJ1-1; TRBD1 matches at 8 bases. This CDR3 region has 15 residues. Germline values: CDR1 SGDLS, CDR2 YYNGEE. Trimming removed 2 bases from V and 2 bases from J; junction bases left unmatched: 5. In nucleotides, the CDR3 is TGTGCCAGCAGCGTGTCAGGGGGCCGTAACACTGAAGCTTTCTTT. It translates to CASSVSGGRNTEAFF.

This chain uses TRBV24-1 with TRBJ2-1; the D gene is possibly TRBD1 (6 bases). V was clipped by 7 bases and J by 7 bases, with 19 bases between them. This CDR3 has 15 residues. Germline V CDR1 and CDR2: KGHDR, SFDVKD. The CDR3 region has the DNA TGTGCCACCAGGGGAGAAGGACAGCCTGGAAATGAGCAGTTCTTC. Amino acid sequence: CATRGEGQPGNEQFF.

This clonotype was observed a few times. The CDR3 spells CSARGPITARDTQYF. CDR3 coding DNA: TGCAGTGCTAGAGGTCCCATTACAGCCCGCGATACGCAGTATTTT. The rearrangement links TRBV20-1 to TRBJ2-3; D unclear. The CDR3 is 15 amino acids. The V end was cut by 1 base, the J end by 6 bases, with 17 bases between. CDR1 is DFQATT, CDR2 SNEGSKA, per germline (reference sequence).